The T cell receptor (beta chain) described here comes from a study of T-cell memory formation after mild COVID-19. This CDR3 is built from 15 residues. CDR1 SGHTS and CDR2 YDEGEE come from the germline V gene. V dropped 1 base and J dropped 0 bases, with 10 bases sitting between them. From the 5' RACE reads, TCRdb called clonotypes with MiXCR, one entry per CDR3 protein. The table has more than 350,000 distinct CDR3 sequences, approximately 16% seen once. The TCR comes from a man between 18 and 35 years old who had mild COVID-19 (a few samples of this study predate the infection). Cell type and time point are not known. J is TRBJ1-1 and V is TRBV5-8, with D uncertain. The sequencing input was PBMCs or a T cell subset sorted from them (not recorded which). In nucleotides, the CDR3 is TGTGCCAGCAGCTTGCAAAGGCGGGTGAACACTGAAGCTTTCTTT. Translated: CASSLQRRVNTEAFF.